These 15 T cell receptor beta chains originate from one sample sequenced in a study of technical replicates of blood from a few donors (dated by TCRdb to 2015 to 2018). Receptors were amplified or captured by the immunoSEQ multiplex PCR assay. TCRdb limited this immuneACCESS table to in-frame rearrangements with V and J called. A share of clones is missing; checked studies link under half to unresolved V genes, and the rest is unexplained. The sample has tens of thousands of clones on record, roughly 94% of them singletons. The ten largest make up 0.35% to 0.45% of the sample. Sequenced input: T cells isolated from PBMCs. The receptors stem from a human donor in good health.

This chain joins TRBV4-3 and TRBJ1-1; D perhaps matches TRBD1 (5 bases). V gave up 0 bases and J gave up 1 base, with 15 bases separating them. The CDR3 totals 17 residues. Germline V gene data show CDR1 as LGHNA and CDR2 as YSLEER. The CDR3 region has the DNA TGCGCCAGCAGCCAAGAATTCCAGGGCGGTGAGAACACTGAAGCTTTCTTT. This sequence encodes CASSQEFQGGENTEAFF.

This sequence joins TRBV7-9 and TRBJ2-5; 9 bases line up with TRBD2. The ends lost 5 bases at V and 4 bases at J; junction bases unmatched: 5. Per germline, CDR1 SEHNR and CDR2 FQNEAQ (reference sequence). The CDR3 loop spans 14 amino acids. The CDR3 DNA is TGTGCCAGCAGCCTTTTAGCGGGAGTAGAGACCCAGTACTTC. It is translated as CASSLLAGVETQYF.

The chain is built from TRBV4-2 and TRBJ1-1; no clear D. Trimming took 1 base from V and 4 from J, leaving 10 bases between them. The CDR3 runs to 14 residues. Germline V gene sequence: CDR1 LGHNA, CDR2 YNFKEQ. CDR3: CASSQVGSSTEAFF. CDR3 coding DNA: TGTGCCAGCAGCCAAGTGGGCAGCAGCACTGAAGCTTTCTTT.

CDR3 in DNA: TGTGCCAGCAGTTCGGTGTCCCTTCAGAACACTGAAGCTTTCTTT. This sequence encodes CASSSVSLQNTEAFF. The chain recombines TRBV27 with TRBJ1-1; unclear D gene. Looked up from germline, CDR1 is MNHEY and CDR2 is SMNVEV (reference sequence). This CDR3 has 15 residues. V was clipped by 4 bases and J by 1 base, with 13 bases between them.

V usage is TRBV7-9 and J usage is TRBJ2-7; D gene unclear. The germline V and J ends were trimmed by 2 bases and 3 bases, with 8 bases remaining between them. Germline CDR1 is SEHNR and CDR2 is FQNEAQ (reference sequence). The CDR3 extends over 13 amino acids. The CDR3 sequence is CASSLRLYYEQYF. For the CDR3, the DNA is TGTGCCAGCAGCTTACGACTTTACTACGAGCAGTACTTC.

The chain uses TRBV28 and TRBJ1-5; 7 positions match TRBD1. This CDR3 has 15 amino acids. Germline V CDR1 and CDR2: MDHEN, SYDVKM. V lost 5 bases and J lost 2; bases outside the gene matches: 6. This chain's CDR3 is CASSPNDRGNQPQHF. The CDR3 DNA is TGTGCCAGCAGTCCGAATGACAGGGGCAATCAGCCCCAGCATTTT.

This rearrangement joins TRBV4-2 to TRBJ2-7; 16 bases align to TRBD2. From germline, CDR1 is LGHNA and CDR2 YNFKEQ. The J segment lost 5 bases and the V segment lost 7 bases, leaving 11 bases of the junction unmatched. The CDR3 runs to 17 residues. The CDR3 is CASTSGGLAGGNNEQYF. The CDR3 DNA follows: TGTGCCAGCACCTCAGGGGGACTAGCGGGAGGGAATAACGAGCAGTACTTC.

The chain is built from TRBV18 and TRBJ1-2; D is unclear. Germline lookup yields CDR1 KGHSH and CDR2 LQKENI. The CDR3 sequence is 18 residues long. Deletions cut 3 bases from V and 3 bases from J, with 23 bases between. The CDR3 nucleotides read TGTGCCAGCTCACCTCTATTTGTAGGATTCGGGGATGACTATGGCTACACCTTC. Amino acids: CASSPLFVGFGDDYGYTF.

The rearrangement joins TRBV19 to TRBJ1-4, with D maybe TRBD1 (6 bases). The germline gives CDR1 LNHDA, CDR2 SQIVND (reference sequence). The CDR3 sequence is 14 residues long. V lost 7 bases and J 1 base, leaving 10 bases between the germline ends. The CDR3 nucleotides are TGTGCCAGTAACTCACAGGGAACTAATGAAAAACTGTTTTTT. Its translation is CASNSQGTNEKLFF.

This clone was observed a single time. The J gene is TRBJ2-2, the V gene TRBV30, with 11 bases identical to TRBD2. J was trimmed by 6 bases and V by 3 bases; bases with no gene match: 6. The CDR3 has 15 amino acids. Germline loops: CDR1 GTSNPN, CDR2 SVGIG (reference sequence). Here the CDR3 reads CAWRTKLAGAGELFF. The CDR3 nucleotides read TGTGCCTGGAGGACCAAACTAGCGGGGGCCGGGGAGCTGTTTTTT.

This clone appeared a single time. The gene calls are TRBV10-3 and TRBJ1-4, with TRBD1 identical over 12 bases. The CDR3 length is 12 residues. In germline, CDR1 is ENHRY, CDR2 SYGVKD. V lost 10 bases to trimming and J lost 8 bases; unmatched junction nucleotides: 2. The CDR3 region has the DNA TGTGCCACCGGGACAGGGGGCGAAAAACTGTTTTTT. This translates into CATGTGGEKLFF.

This clone has a single count. The rearrangement joins TRBV10-3 to TRBJ1-2; perhaps TRBD1 as D (5 bases). Germline CDR1 reads ENHRY; CDR2 reads SYGVKD. Trimming removed 6 bases from V and 4 bases from J, with 12 bases in between. This CDR3 contains 13 residues. Written as DNA, the CDR3 is TGTGCCATCAGACCCCAGGGTCCCTATGGCTACACCTTC. Its protein is CAIRPQGPYGYTF.

CDR3 loop: CSVDRRGAYEQYF. For the CDR3, the DNA is TGCAGCGTTGATCGCAGGGGGGCCTACGAGCAGTACTTC. The J gene is TRBJ2-7, the V gene TRBV29-1; D perhaps matches TRBD1 (7 bases). Trimming stripped 3 bases from V and 2 bases from J, with 11 bases between. Germline V CDR1 and CDR2: SQVTM, ANQGSEA. The CDR3 has 13 amino acids.

The chain employs TRBV7-9 and TRBJ2-1; D is possibly TRBD2 (5 bases). V was pared by 3 bases and J by 6 bases, with 6 bases between. The CDR3 is 12 amino acids. CDR1 and CDR2 from the germline V gene are SEHNR and FQNEAQ (reference sequence). The CDR3 DNA is TGTGCCAGCAGCTTTGAGGGCAATGAGCAGTTCTTC. Translating it yields CASSFEGNEQFF.

This clone was seen a few times. The chain uses TRBV27 and TRBJ1-1, with unresolved D. The germline CDR1 and CDR2 sequences are MNHEY and SMNVEV (reference sequence). The CDR3 length is 13 residues. Deletions cut 0 bases from V and 1 base from J, with 3 bases between. The CDR3 here is CASSLSRNTEAFF. CDR3 nucleotide sequence: TGTGCCAGCAGTTTATCCAGGAACACTGAAGCTTTCTTT.